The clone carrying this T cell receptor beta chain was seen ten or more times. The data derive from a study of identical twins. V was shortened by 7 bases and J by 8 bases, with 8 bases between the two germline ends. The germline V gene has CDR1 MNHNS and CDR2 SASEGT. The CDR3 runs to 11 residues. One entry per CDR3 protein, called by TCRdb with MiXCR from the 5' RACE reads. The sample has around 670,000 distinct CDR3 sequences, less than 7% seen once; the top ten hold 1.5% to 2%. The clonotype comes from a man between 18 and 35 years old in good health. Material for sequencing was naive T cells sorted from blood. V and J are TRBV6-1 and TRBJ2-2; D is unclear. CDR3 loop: CASTGLGELFF. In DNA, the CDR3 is TGTGCCAGCACCGGGTTGGGGGAGCTGTTTTTT.